This T cell receptor beta chain derives from a study of human T cells and chemical hapten exposure. This sample's time point: patch test 1, 2 weeks after DPC sensitization. Documented treatment: therapeutic diphenylcyclopropenone sensitization with weekly scalp DPC. This clonotype was found a few times. Individual cDNA molecules in this library carried unique molecular identifiers. Each CDR3 protein gets one entry after TCRdb re-called the RACE reads with MiXCR. The data hold approximately 340,000 distinct CDR3 sequences, with about 7% observed a single time. The CDR3 runs 19 residues. Germline assignment: CDR1 SGHTA and CDR2 FQGTGA. The germline V and J ends were trimmed by 3 bases and 0 bases, with 18 bases remaining between them.

The chain joins TRBV7-3 to TRBJ2-6; a weak D match, TRBD1 (5 bases). The sequenced sample was whole blood, obtained in connection with sensitization to the hapten diphenylcyclopropenone (DPC). The clonotype comes from a woman between 18 and 30 years old with alopecia areata. Some clones in this sample may be carry-over from other donors' samples. The DNA for the CDR3 is TGTGCCAGCAGCTTTCGGCGACAGTTTAACTCCTCTGGGGCCAACGTCCTGACTTTC. Translating it yields CASSFRRQFNSSGANVLTF.